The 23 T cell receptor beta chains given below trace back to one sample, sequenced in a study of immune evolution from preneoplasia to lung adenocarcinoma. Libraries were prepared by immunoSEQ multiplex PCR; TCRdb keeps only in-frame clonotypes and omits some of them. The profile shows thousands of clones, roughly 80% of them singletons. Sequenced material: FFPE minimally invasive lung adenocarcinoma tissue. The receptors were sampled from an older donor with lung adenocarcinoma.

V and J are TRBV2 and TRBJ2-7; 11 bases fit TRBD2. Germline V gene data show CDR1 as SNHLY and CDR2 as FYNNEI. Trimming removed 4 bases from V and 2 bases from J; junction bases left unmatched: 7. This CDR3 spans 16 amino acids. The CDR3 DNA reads TGTGCCAGCAGTGGCCTTGGACTAGCGGGCCCCTACGAGCAGTACTTC. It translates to CASSGLGLAGPYEQYF.

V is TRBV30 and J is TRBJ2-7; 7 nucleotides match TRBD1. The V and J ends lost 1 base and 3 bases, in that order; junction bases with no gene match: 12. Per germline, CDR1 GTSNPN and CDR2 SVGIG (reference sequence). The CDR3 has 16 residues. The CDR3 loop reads CAWSERGGEPIYEQYF. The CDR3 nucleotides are TGTGCCTGGAGTGAACGAGGGGGCGAACCGATCTACGAGCAGTACTTC.

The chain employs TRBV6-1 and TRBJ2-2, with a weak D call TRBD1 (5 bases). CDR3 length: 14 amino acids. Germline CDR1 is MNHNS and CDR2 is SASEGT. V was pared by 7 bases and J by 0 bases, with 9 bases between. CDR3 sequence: CASTRAANTGELFF. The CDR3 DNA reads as TGTGCCAGCACCAGGGCAGCGAACACCGGGGAGCTGTTTTTT.

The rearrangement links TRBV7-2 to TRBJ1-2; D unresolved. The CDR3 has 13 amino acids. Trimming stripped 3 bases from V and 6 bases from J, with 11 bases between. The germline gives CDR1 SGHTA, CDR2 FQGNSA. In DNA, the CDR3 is TGTGCCAGCAGCTTCGGGGTTTTCGATGGCTACACCTTC. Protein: CASSFGVFDGYTF.

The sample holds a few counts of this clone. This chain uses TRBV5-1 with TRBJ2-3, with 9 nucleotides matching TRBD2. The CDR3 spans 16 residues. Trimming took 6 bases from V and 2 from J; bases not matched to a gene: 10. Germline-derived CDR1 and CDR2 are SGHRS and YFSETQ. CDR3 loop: CASTGGGRASTDTQYF. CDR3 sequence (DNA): TGCGCCAGCACGGGGGGCGGGAGGGCCTCCACAGATACGCAGTATTTT.

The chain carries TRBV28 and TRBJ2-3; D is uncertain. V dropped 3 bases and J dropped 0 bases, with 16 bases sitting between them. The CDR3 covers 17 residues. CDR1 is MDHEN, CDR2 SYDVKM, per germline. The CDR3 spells CASSFGPFRASTDTQYF. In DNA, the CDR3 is TGTGCCAGCAGTTTCGGACCCTTCAGAGCCAGCACAGATACGCAGTATTTT.

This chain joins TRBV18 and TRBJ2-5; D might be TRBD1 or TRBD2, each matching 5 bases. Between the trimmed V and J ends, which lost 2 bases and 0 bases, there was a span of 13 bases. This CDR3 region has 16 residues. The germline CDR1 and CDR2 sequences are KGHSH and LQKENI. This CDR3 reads CASSPDGTLYQETQYF. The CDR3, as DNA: TGTGCCAGCTCACCAGATGGGACGCTGTACCAAGAGACCCAGTACTTC.

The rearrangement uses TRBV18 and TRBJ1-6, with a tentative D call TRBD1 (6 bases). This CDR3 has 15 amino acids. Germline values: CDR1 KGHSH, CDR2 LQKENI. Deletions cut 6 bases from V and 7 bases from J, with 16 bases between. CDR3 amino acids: CASSDATGQNSPLHF. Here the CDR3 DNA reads TGTGCCAGCTCGGATGCGACAGGACAAAATTCACCCCTCCACTTT. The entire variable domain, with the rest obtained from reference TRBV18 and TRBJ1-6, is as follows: NAGVMQNPRHLVRRRGQEARLRCSPMKGHSHVYWYRQLPEEGLKFMVYLQKENIIDESGMPKERFSAEFPKEGPSILRIQQVVRGDSAAYFCASSDATGQNSPLHFGNGTRLTVT.

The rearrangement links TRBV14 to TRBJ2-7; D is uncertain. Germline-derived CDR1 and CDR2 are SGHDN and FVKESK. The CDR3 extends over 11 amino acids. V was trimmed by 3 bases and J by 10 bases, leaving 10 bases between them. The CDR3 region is CASSHAGEQYF. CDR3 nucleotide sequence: TGTGCCAGCAGCCATGCCGGAGAACAGTACTTC.

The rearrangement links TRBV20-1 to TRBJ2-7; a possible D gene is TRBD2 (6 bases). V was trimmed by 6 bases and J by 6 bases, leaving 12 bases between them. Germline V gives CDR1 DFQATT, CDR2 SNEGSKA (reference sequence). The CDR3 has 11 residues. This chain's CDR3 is CSAGDWAEQYF. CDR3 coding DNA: TGCAGTGCCGGGGACTGGGCCGAGCAGTACTTC.

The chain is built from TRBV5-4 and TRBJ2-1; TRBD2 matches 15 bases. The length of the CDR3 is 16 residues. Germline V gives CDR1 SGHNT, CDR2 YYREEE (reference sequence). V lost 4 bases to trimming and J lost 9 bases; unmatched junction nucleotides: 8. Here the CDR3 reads CASSPTGLAGGGEQFF. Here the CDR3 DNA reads TGTGCCAGCAGCCCCACGGGACTAGCGGGAGGAGGTGAGCAGTTCTTC.

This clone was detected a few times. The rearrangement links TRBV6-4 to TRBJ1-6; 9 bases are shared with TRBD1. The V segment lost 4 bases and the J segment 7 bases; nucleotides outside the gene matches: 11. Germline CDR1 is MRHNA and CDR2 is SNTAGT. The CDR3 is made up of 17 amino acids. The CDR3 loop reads CASSASPLGQGNSPLHF. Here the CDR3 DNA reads TGTGCCAGCAGTGCCTCCCCACTTGGACAGGGGAATTCACCCCTCCACTTT.

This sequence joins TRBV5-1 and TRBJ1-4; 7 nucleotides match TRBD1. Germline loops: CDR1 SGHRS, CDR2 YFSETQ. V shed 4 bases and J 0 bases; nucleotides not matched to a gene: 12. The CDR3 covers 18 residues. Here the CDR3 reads CASSPGGQTITTNEKLFF. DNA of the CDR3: TGCGCCAGCAGCCCCGGGGGACAGACAATTACAACTAATGAAAAACTGTTTTTT.

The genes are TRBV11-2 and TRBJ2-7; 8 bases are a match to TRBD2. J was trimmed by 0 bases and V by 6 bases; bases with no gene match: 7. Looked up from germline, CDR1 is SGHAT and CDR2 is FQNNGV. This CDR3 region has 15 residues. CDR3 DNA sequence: TGTGCCAGCAGTTCCGCGGGAGGTAGCTCCTACGAGCAGTACTTC. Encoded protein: CASSSAGGSSYEQYF.

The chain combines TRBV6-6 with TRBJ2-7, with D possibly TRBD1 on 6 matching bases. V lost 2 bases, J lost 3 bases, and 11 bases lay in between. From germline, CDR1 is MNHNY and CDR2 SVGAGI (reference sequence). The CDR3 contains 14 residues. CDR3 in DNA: TGTGCCAGCAGTTACCGAAAAGGGGGCTACGAGCAGTACTTC. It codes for CASSYRKGGYEQYF.

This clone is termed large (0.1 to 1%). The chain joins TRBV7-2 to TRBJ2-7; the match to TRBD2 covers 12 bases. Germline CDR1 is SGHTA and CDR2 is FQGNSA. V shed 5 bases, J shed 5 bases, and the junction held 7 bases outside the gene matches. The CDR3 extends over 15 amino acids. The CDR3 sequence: CASSMGLAGVNEQYF. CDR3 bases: TGTGCCAGCAGCATGGGACTAGCGGGTGTCAACGAGCAGTACTTC. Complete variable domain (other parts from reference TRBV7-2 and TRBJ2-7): GAGVSQSPSNKVTEKGKDVELRCDPISGHTALYWYRQSLGQGLEFLIYFQGNSAPDKSGLPSDRFSAERTGGSVSTLTIQRTQQEDSAVYLCASSMGLAGVNEQYFGPGTRLTVT.

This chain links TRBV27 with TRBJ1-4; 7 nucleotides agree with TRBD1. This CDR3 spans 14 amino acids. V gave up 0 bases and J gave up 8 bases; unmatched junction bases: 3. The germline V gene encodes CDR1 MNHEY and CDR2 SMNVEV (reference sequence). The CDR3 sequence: CASSLSYRGEKLFF. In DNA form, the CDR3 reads TGTGCCAGCAGTTTATCATACAGGGGCGAAAAACTGTTTTTT. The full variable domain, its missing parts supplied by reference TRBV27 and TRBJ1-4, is EAQVTQNPRYLITVTGKKLTVTCSQNMNHEYMSWYRQDPGLGLRQIYYSMNVEVTDKGDVPEGYKVSRKEKRNFPLILESPSPNQTSLYFCASSLSYRGEKLFFGSGTQLSVL.

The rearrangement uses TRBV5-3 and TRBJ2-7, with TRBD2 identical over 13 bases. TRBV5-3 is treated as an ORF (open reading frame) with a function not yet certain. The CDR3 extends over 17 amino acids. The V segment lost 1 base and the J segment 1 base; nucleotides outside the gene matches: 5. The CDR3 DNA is TGTGCCAGAAGCTTGTGGACTAGCGGGAGAAGTTCCTACGAGCAGTACTTC. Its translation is CARSLWTSGRSSYEQYF.

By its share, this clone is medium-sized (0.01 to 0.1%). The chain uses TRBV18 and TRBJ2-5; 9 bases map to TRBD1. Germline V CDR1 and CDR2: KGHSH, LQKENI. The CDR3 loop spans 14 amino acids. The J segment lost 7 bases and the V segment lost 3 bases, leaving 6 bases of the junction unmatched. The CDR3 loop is CASSPGTGQTTQYF. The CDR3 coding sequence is TGTGCCAGCTCACCTGGGACAGGGCAAACGACCCAGTACTTC.

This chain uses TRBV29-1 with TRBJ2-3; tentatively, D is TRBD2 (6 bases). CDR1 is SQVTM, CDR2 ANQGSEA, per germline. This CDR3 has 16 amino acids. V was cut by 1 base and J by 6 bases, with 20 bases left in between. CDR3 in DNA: TGCAGCGTTGAAGCGGGTAGTATTAGCGGTATTGATACGCAGTATTTT. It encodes CSVEAGSISGIDTQYF.

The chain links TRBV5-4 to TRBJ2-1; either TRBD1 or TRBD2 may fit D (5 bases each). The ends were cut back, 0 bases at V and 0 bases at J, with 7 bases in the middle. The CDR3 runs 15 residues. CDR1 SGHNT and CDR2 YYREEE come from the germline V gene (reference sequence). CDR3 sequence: CASSLGGSSYNEQFF. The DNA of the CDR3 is TGTGCCAGCAGCTTGGGGGGGAGCTCCTACAATGAGCAGTTCTTC. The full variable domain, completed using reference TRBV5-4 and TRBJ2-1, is ETGVTQSPTHLIKTRGQQVTLRCSSQSGHNTVSWYQQALGQGPQFIFQYYREEENGRGNFPPRFSGLQFPNYSSELNVNALELDDSALYLCASSLGGSSYNEQFFGPGTRLTVL.

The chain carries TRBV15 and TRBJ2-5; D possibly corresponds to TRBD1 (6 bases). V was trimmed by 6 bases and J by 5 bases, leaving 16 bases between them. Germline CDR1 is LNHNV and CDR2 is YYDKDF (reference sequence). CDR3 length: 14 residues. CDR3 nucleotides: TGTGCCACCAGTCAAACAGGGATGACGGAGACCCAGTACTTC. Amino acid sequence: CATSQTGMTETQYF.

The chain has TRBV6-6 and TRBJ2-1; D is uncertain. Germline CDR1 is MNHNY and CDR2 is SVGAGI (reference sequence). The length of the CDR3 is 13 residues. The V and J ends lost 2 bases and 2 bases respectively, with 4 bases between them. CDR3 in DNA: TGTGCCAGCAGTTACGATACCTACAATGAGCAGTTCTTC. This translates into CASSYDTYNEQFF.